The 23 T cell receptor beta chains given below trace back to one sample, sequenced in a study of T cells after yellow fever vaccination. TCRdb reanalysed the 5' RACE reads using MiXCR and keeps one entry per CDR3 protein. Of roughly 520,000 distinct CDR3 sequences in the sample, 21% were seen once. Sample: PBMCs, taken roughly 20 days after the first yellow fever vaccination. The receptor set was obtained from a man between 18 and 35 years old who received the YFV17D yellow fever vaccine.

This clonotype was found a few times. This chain joins TRBV20-1 and TRBJ1-2; 11 positions match TRBD1. The CDR3 runs 13 residues. Trimming removed 5 bases from V and 5 bases from J; junction bases left unmatched: 4. Germline lookup yields CDR1 DFQATT and CDR2 SNEGSKA (reference sequence). CDR3 in amino acids: CSAGTGGGYGYTF. In nucleotides, the CDR3 is TGCAGTGCTGGGACAGGGGGAGGGTATGGCTACACCTTC.

This clonotype was seen only a few times. The CDR3 DNA is TGCAGTGCTTCCCCCGGGACTAGCGGCTCCTACGAGCAGTACTTC. It translates to CSASPGTSGSYEQYF. This chain joins TRBV20-1 and TRBJ2-7; 11 nucleotides line up with TRBD2. The CDR3 sequence is 15 residues long. CDR1 and CDR2 from the germline V gene are DFQATT and SNEGSKA (reference sequence). J lost 0 bases, V lost 5 bases, and 6 bases had no gene match.

The table lists this clonotype with a few counts. The chain has TRBV15 and TRBJ2-1; 13 bases match TRBD2. CDR1 and CDR2 (germline): LNHNV, YYDKDF (reference sequence). The CDR3 is 17 residues long. Unmatched junction bases numbered 14, after V lost 0 bases and J lost 15 bases. The CDR3 bases are TGTGCCACCAGCAGAGATCCCCGGACTAGCGGGGGCCCGGGTCGGTTCTTC. Protein sequence: CATSRDPRTSGGPGRFF.

This clonotype was counted many times. The V gene is TRBV5-1, the J gene TRBJ2-1, with a tentative D call TRBD1 (6 bases). The germline V gene has CDR1 SGHRS and CDR2 YFSETQ. This CDR3 spans 15 amino acids. V was shortened by 0 bases and J by 7 bases, with 14 bases between the two germline ends. The CDR3 spells CASSLEPQGRNEQFF. The CDR3 DNA is TGCGCCAGCAGCTTGGAACCCCAGGGGCGGAATGAGCAGTTCTTC.

The table lists this clonotype with a few counts. This chain links TRBV6-1 with TRBJ2-3; either TRBD1 or TRBD2 may supply D (5 bases each). Germline-derived CDR1 and CDR2 are MNHNS and SASEGT. Trimming shortened V by 1 base and J by 3 bases, and 8 bases separated the two germline ends. The CDR3 length is 14 residues. The CDR3 protein is CASSEGWGTDTQYF. The CDR3 DNA reads TGTGCCAGCAGTGAAGGTTGGGGGACAGATACGCAGTATTTT.

This clonotype was observed a few times. The rearrangement joins TRBV2 to TRBJ1-2, with D unresolved. CDR1 is SNHLY, CDR2 FYNNEI, per germline. V was shortened by 9 bases and J by 8 bases, with 7 bases between the two germline ends. The CDR3 extends over 9 amino acids. The CDR3 spells CASGEGYTF. The CDR3 DNA reads as TGTGCCAGTGGAGAGGGCTACACCTTC.

This chain uses TRBV6-2 or TRBV6-3 with TRBJ1-2; D is ambiguous. V shed 0 bases and J shed 1 base, with 9 bases lying between them. Germline CDR1 reads MNHEY; CDR2 reads SVGEGT. This CDR3 contains 15 residues. CDR3 bases: TGTGCCAGCAGTTACTCGGCCGACGATAACTATGGCTACACCTTC. Its translation is CASSYSADDNYGYTF.

The chain carries TRBV5-1 and TRBJ2-5, with 8 positions matching TRBD2. Germline V gene sequence: CDR1 SGHRS, CDR2 YFSETQ. There are 17 residues in the CDR3. J gave up 5 bases and V 4 bases, and 16 bases lay outside the gene matches. The CDR3 region has the DNA TGCGCCAGCAGCGTCGGAGTGACGGGGGGGCGCCTGGAGACCCAGTACTTC. As protein: CASSVGVTGGRLETQYF.

This clonotype has ten or more counts. The chain carries TRBV7-2 and TRBJ2-3, with D perhaps matching TRBD1 or TRBD2 (5 bases each). CDR1 is SGHTA, CDR2 FQGNSA, per germline. The CDR3 loop spans 17 amino acids. Trimming shortened V by 2 bases and J by 8 bases, and 23 bases separated the two germline ends. CDR3 protein: CASSLRFPWTPRGTQYF. Written as DNA, the CDR3 is TGTGCCAGCAGCTTAAGGTTCCCCTGGACTCCAAGGGGTACGCAGTATTTT.

The V call is TRBV7-9, the J call TRBJ2-1; TRBD1 might be the D (5 bases). V shed 3 bases and J shed 6 bases, with 12 bases lying between them. Germline values: CDR1 SEHNR, CDR2 FQNEAQ (reference sequence). The CDR3 consists of 14 residues. CDR3: CASSLGPQTNEQFF. CDR3 nucleotide sequence: TGTGCCAGCAGCTTGGGGCCCCAGACCAATGAGCAGTTCTTC. The full variable domain, in which reference TRBV7-9 and TRBJ2-1 provide the parts outside the CDR3, is DTGVSQNPRHKITKRGQNVTFRCDPISEHNRLYWYRQTLGQGPEFLTYFQNEAQLEKSRLLSDRFSAERPKGSFSTLEIQRTEQGDSAMYLCASSLGPQTNEQFFGPGTRLTVL.

This clonotype has at least ten counts. The V gene is TRBV5-6, the J gene TRBJ1-2; 10 bases are a match to TRBD1. CDR1 and CDR2 (germline): SGHDT, YYEEEE. The CDR3 is 14 amino acids. V gave up 3 bases and J gave up 4 bases; unmatched junction bases: 3. The CDR3 DNA follows: TGTGCCAGCAGCTCCGGGACAGGGGTCTATGGCTACACCTTC. Protein sequence: CASSSGTGVYGYTF.

In the case of this clonotype: The CDR3 carries no conserved terminal phenylalanine or tryptophan, so it likely arises from a read error. Because the CDR3's place on the DNA is in doubt, the DNA is left out and the CDR3 is given as listed by TCRdb. This chain joins TRBV18 and TRBJ2-7; the D call TRBD2 from the table was never checked on the DNA. Germline values: CDR1 KGHSH, CDR2 LQKENI. Ends included, the CDR3 has 12 residues. CDR3 in amino acids: CASSPETSGAII.

The rearrangement joins TRBV7-2 to TRBJ1-3; a weak D match, TRBD1 (6 bases). Germline-derived CDR1 and CDR2 are SGHTA and FQGNSA. The V gene lost 5 bases and the J gene lost 3 bases, with 11 bases spanning the gap. The CDR3 covers 14 residues. The DNA for the CDR3 is TGTGCCAGCAGCGACGGGACAAGTGGAAACACCATATATTTT. Its protein is CASSDGTSGNTIYF.

The chain joins TRBV9 to TRBJ2-5, with D perhaps TRBD2 (6 bases). The germline V and J ends were trimmed by 2 bases and 4 bases, with 9 bases remaining between them. This CDR3 is 13 amino acids long. CDR1 SGDLS and CDR2 YYNGEE come from the germline V gene. The CDR3 sequence is CASSVPGVETQYF. In DNA form, the CDR3 reads TGTGCCAGCAGCGTTCCGGGGGTAGAGACCCAGTACTTC.

This clonotype was counted between two and nine times. This chain links TRBV12-3 or TRBV12-4 with TRBJ2-2; D is undetermined. The CDR3 extends over 13 amino acids. V was cut by 6 bases and J by 5 bases, with 10 bases left in between. The CDR3 loop is CASSSNPTGELFF. The CDR3 bases are TGTGCCAGCAGCTCGAATCCGACCGGGGAGCTGTTTTTT.

This clonotype was counted a few times. The chain joins TRBV11-2 to TRBJ2-2, with TRBD2 matching over 9 bases. This CDR3 spans 16 amino acids. CDR1 and CDR2 (germline): SGHAT, FQNNGV. J lost 5 bases, V lost 0 bases, and 4 bases had no gene match. The DNA for the CDR3 is TGTGCCAGCAGCTTAGAAGCGGGGGGCTATACCGGGGAGCTGTTTTTT. Translated, it gives CASSLEAGGYTGELFF.

Many counts were recorded for this clonotype. This rearrangement joins TRBV6-5 to TRBJ2-3; D uncertain. The V end lost 5 bases, the J end lost 4 bases, and 7 bases lay between the germline ends. This CDR3 contains 12 residues. Germline assignment: CDR1 MNHEY and CDR2 SVGAGI. CDR3 nucleotides: TGTGCCAGCAGTCCTACAGCAGATACGCAGTATTTT. Encoded protein: CASSPTADTQYF.

The gene calls are TRBV18 and TRBJ2-5, with 9 bases matching TRBD2. CDR3 length equals 16 residues. Germline CDR1 KGHSH, CDR2 LQKENI. With V trimmed by 6 bases and J by 7 bases, 15 bases remained unmatched. The CDR3 DNA follows: TGTGCCAGCTCCGCCGAGGGTAGCGGGGGAACCGGGACCCAGTACTTC. Protein: CASSAEGSGGTGTQYF.

This chain uses TRBV5-1 with TRBJ1-1, with a tentative D call TRBD1 (6 bases). CDR3 size: 13 residues. Germline loops: CDR1 SGHRS, CDR2 YFSETQ. The V end lost 6 bases, the J end lost 6 bases, and 15 bases lay between the germline ends. CDR3 nucleotide sequence: TGCGCCAGCACCCCGAGGGGGGACTCTGAAGCTTTCTTT. It is translated as CASTPRGDSEAFF.

The chain joins TRBV5-1 to TRBJ2-7; 7 nucleotides line up with TRBD1. This CDR3 contains 14 residues. The germline V gene encodes CDR1 SGHRS and CDR2 YFSETQ. The trim removed 4 bases at V and 12 bases at J, leaving 16 bases unmatched. Here the CDR3 reads CASSPGSDRAVWYF. The CDR3 bases are TGCGCCAGCAGCCCCGGTAGTGACAGGGCCGTTTGGTACTTC.

The gene calls are TRBV24-1 and TRBJ2-1; 15 bases align to TRBD2. The V segment lost 3 bases and the J segment 7 bases; nucleotides outside the gene matches: 3. The CDR3 runs 16 residues. Germline V gene lookup returns CDR1 KGHDR and CDR2 SFDVKD. CDR3: CATSDGLAGGRNEQFF. As DNA, the CDR3 is TGTGCCACCAGTGATGGACTAGCGGGGGGGCGAAATGAGCAGTTCTTC.

The rearrangement links TRBV6-1 to TRBJ2-1, with no clear D. The CDR3 has 14 residues. Germline V gene sequence: CDR1 MNHNS, CDR2 SASEGT. V was pared by 8 bases and J by 4 bases, with 15 bases between. In nucleotides, the CDR3 is TGTGCCAGCGGTCCGTTTTTAGCATACAATGAGCAGTTCTTC. This codes for CASGPFLAYNEQFF.

This clonotype showed up just a few times. The chain is built from TRBV7-6 and TRBJ1-1, with a possible D match to TRBD1 (5 bases). The CDR3 runs to 15 residues. CDR1 is SGHVS, CDR2 FNYEAQ, per germline. V shed 6 bases and J shed 1 base, with 15 bases lying between them. CDR3 amino acids: CASSPLVQGNTEAFF. CDR3 bases: TGTGCCAGCAGTCCCCTAGTCCAGGGGAACACTGAAGCTTTCTTT.